This T cell receptor beta chain was obtained from a study of Graves' ophthalmopathy and Graves' hyperthyroidism. Amplified TCR beta CDR3 regions were obtained using RNA transcripts as template. The first-round RT-PCR employed HTBI primers together with the Qiagen OneStep RT-PCR kit. A multiplex PCR was then performed as the second round. One entry per CDR3 protein results from TCRdb running MiXCR on the multiplex PCR reads. The sample includes about 400,000 distinct CDR3 sequences, approximately 16% seen only once; the top ten take roughly 1.5%. This clonotype has a handful of counts. What it binds is not known. Study-wide results and limits: Blood repertoires reportedly contained most expanded thyroid clonotypes above 0.001 frequency.

Excluded were patients with other autoimmune diseases, uncontrolled infections, pregnancy or lactation. This CDR3 is 14 amino acids long. Germline V gene lookup returns CDR1 LNHNV and CDR2 YYDKDF (reference sequence). The V gene end was trimmed by 1 base and the J gene end by 4 bases; junction bases not matched to a gene: 3. The TCR originated in a woman younger than 30 with Graves' ophthalmopathy. V gene TRBV15 combines with J gene TRBJ2-7; 8 nucleotides agree with TRBD1. The source material was peripheral blood. CDR3 nucleotides: TGTGCCACCAGCAGAGGGACAGGGCTATACGAGCAGTACTTC. Amino acids: CATSRGTGLYEQYF.